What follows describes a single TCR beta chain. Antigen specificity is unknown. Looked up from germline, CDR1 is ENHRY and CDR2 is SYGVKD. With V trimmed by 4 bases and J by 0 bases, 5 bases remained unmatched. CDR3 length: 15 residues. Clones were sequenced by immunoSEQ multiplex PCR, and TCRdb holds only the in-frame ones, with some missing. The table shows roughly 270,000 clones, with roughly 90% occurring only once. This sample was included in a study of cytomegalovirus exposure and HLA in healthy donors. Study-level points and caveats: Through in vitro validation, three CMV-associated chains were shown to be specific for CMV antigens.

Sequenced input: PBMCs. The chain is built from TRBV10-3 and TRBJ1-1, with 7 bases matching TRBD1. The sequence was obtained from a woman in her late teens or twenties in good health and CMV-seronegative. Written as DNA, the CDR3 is TGTGCCATCAGTGCGGGACAGCACATGAACACTGAAGCTTTCTTT. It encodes CAISAGQHMNTEAFF.